Listed below are T cell receptor beta chains from one sample, sequenced in a study of T cells in Graves' hyperthyroidism and ophthalmopathy. TCRdb re-derived calls from the multiplex PCR reads in MiXCR, one entry per CDR3 protein. The table lists some 770,000 distinct CDR3 sequences, over 15% of them singletons. The sample comprised blood. The receptors stem from a man younger than 35 with Graves' hyperthyroidism. Both conserved end residues are part of each CDR3. Each record gives: V gene, J gene, clone size, D gene, CDR3 protein, CDR3 DNA. A D gene is named only where the DNA matches it firmly. Only part of the rows carry a size: once, few, many, or a class if the clone is expanded.

v_call: TRBV7-9; j_call: TRBJ2-4; clone_size: -; d_call: -; cdr3_aa: CASSQDPGGMNIQYF; cdr3_nt: TGTGCCAGCAGCCAAGATCCTGGAGGGATGAACATTCAGTACTTC
v_call: TRBV7-9; j_call: TRBJ2-1; clone_size: few; d_call: -; cdr3_aa: CASSLLSFYNEQFF; cdr3_nt: TGTGCCAGCAGCTTACTGAGTTTCTACAATGAGCAGTTCTTC
v_call: TRBV12-3/TRBV12-4; j_call: TRBJ2-1; clone_size: many; d_call: TRBD2; cdr3_aa: CASSQLAGGNNEQFF; cdr3_nt: TGTGCCAGCAGTCAACTAGCGGGAGGAAATAATGAGCAGTTCTTC
v_call: TRBV6-1; j_call: TRBJ2-1; clone_size: -; d_call: TRBD1; cdr3_aa: CASSDKDRALLYNEQFF; cdr3_nt: TGTGCCAGCAGCGACAAGGACAGGGCCTTATTATACAATGAGCAGTTCTTC
v_call: TRBV5-4; j_call: TRBJ2-1; clone_size: -; d_call: TRBD2; cdr3_aa: CASRAGVNEQFF; cdr3_nt: TGTGCCAGCAGGGCGGGAGTCAATGAGCAGTTCTTC
v_call: TRBV19; j_call: TRBJ2-5; clone_size: -; d_call: TRBD2; cdr3_aa: CASSGTSGSGETQYF; cdr3_nt: TGTGCCAGTAGCGGGACTAGCGGGAGTGGTGAGACCCAGTACTTC
v_call: TRBV9; j_call: TRBJ1-6; clone_size: -; d_call: -; cdr3_aa: CASSVTGPGSPLHF; cdr3_nt: TGTGCCAGCAGCGTTACAGGGCCGGGTTCACCCCTCCACTTT
v_call: TRBV7-2; j_call: TRBJ2-3; clone_size: many; d_call: -; cdr3_aa: CASSPRKRNTDTQYF; cdr3_nt: TGTGCCAGCAGCCCCCGGAAGCGGAACACAGATACGCAGTATTTT
v_call: TRBV5-1; j_call: TRBJ1-2; clone_size: -; d_call: TRBD1; cdr3_aa: CASNQDRAIVEGYTF; cdr3_nt: TGCGCCAGCAACCAAGACAGGGCTATCGTAGAGGGCTACACCTTC
v_call: TRBV6-2/TRBV6-3; j_call: TRBJ2-5; clone_size: -; d_call: TRBD2; cdr3_aa: CASSYLAGDKETQYF; cdr3_nt: TGTGCCAGCAGTTATTTGGCGGGAGATAAAGAGACCCAGTACTTC
v_call: TRBV28; j_call: TRBJ2-7; clone_size: many; d_call: TRBD1; cdr3_aa: CASSRSGTGSYEQYF; cdr3_nt: TGTGCCAGCAGTAGATCGGGGACAGGGTCCTACGAGCAGTACTTC
v_call: TRBV12-3/TRBV12-4; j_call: TRBJ1-1; clone_size: many; d_call: TRBD1; cdr3_aa: CASSPTGGDVEAFF; cdr3_nt: TGTGCCAGCAGCCCGACAGGGGGCGATGTTGAAGCTTTCTTT
v_call: TRBV6-1; j_call: TRBJ2-1; clone_size: -; d_call: -; cdr3_aa: CASSTGDEQFF; cdr3_nt: TGTGCCAGCTCAACGGGGGATGAGCAGTTCTTC
v_call: TRBV11-1; j_call: TRBJ2-7; clone_size: many; d_call: TRBD2; cdr3_aa: CASSRTSAPYEQYF; cdr3_nt: TGTGCCAGCAGCCGAACTAGCGCGCCCTACGAGCAGTACTTC
v_call: TRBV6-5; j_call: TRBJ2-4; clone_size: -; d_call: -; cdr3_aa: CASSYRAGQGLNIQYF; cdr3_nt: TGTGCCAGCAGTTACAGAGCAGGGCAAGGGCTAAACATTCAGTACTTC
v_call: TRBV18; j_call: TRBJ2-2; clone_size: -; d_call: TRBD1; cdr3_aa: CASPPGTGGLTGELFF; cdr3_nt: TGTGCCAGCCCACCAGGGACAGGGGGCCTCACCGGGGAGCTGTTTTTT
v_call: TRBV10-3; j_call: TRBJ1-3; clone_size: -; d_call: -; cdr3_aa: CATRVGNTIYF; cdr3_nt: TGTGCCACCAGGGTCGGAAACACCATATATTTT
v_call: TRBV25-1; j_call: TRBJ1-3; clone_size: few; d_call: -; cdr3_aa: CASSGYPRGRISGNTIYF; cdr3_nt: TGTGCCAGCAGCGGCTACCCAAGGGGACGCATCTCTGGAAACACCATATATTTT
v_call: TRBV9; j_call: TRBJ2-1; clone_size: -; d_call: -; cdr3_aa: CASRPSGSSSYNEQFF; cdr3_nt: TGTGCCAGCAGGCCCAGCGGGTCGAGCTCCTACAATGAGCAGTTCTTC
v_call: TRBV2; j_call: TRBJ1-2; clone_size: many; d_call: -; cdr3_aa: CASSARVDYTF; cdr3_nt: TGTGCCAGCAGTGCCAGGGTAGACTACACCTTC